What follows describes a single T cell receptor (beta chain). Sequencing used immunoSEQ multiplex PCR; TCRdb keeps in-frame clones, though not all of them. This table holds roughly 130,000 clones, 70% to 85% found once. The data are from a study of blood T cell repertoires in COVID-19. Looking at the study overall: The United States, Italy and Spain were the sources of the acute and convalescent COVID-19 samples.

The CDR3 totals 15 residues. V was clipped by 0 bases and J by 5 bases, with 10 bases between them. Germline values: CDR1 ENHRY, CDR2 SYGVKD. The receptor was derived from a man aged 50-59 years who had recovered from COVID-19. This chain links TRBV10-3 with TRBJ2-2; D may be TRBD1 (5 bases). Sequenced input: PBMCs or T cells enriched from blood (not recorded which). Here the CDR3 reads CAISESGSGTGELFF. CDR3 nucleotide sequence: TGTGCCATCAGTGAGTCAGGATCAGGGACCGGGGAGCTGTTTTTT.